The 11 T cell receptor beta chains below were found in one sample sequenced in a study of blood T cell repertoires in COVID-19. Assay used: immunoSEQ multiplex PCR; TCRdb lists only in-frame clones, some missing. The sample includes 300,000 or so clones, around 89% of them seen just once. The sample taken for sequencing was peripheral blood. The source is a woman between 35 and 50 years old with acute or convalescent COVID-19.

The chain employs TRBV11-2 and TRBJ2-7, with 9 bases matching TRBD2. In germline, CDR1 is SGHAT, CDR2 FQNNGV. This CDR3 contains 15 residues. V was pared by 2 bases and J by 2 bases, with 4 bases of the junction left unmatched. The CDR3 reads CASSLFASGAYEQYV. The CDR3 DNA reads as TGTGCCAGCAGCTTATTCGCTAGCGGGGCCTACGAGCAGTACGTC.

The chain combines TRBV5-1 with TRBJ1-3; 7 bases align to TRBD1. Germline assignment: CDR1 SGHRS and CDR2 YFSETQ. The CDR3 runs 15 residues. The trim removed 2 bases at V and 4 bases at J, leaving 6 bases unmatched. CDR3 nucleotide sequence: TGCGCCAGCAGCTTCGGCGACAGGGAAGGAAACACCATATATTTT. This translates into CASSFGDREGNTIYF.

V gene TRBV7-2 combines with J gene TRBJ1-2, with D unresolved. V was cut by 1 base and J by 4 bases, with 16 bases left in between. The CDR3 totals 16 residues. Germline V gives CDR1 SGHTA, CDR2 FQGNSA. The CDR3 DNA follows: TGTGCCAGCAGCTTAGTGTCGTTAGCAAACCCCTATGGCTACACCTTC. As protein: CASSLVSLANPYGYTF.

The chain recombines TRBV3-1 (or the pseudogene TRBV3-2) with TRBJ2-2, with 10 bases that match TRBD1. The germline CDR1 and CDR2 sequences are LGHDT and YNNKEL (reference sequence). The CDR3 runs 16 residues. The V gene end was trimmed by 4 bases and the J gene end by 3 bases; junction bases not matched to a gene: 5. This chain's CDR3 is CASSLTGTGDTGELFF. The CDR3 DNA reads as TGTGCCAGCAGCCTTACCGGGACAGGGGACACCGGGGAGCTGTTTTTT.

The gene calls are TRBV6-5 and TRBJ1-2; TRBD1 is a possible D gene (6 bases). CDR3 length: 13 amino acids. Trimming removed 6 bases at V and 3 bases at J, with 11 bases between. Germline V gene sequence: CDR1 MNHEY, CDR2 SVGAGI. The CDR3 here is CASRPGQHYGYTF. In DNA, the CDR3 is TGTGCCAGCAGACCGGGACAACACTATGGCTACACCTTC.

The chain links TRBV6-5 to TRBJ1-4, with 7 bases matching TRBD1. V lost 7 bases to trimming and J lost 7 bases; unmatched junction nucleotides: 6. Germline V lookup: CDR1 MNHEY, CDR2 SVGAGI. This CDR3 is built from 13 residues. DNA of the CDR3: TGTGCCAGCAAAAGGGGGCATGGTGAAAAACTGTTTTTT. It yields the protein CASKRGHGEKLFF.

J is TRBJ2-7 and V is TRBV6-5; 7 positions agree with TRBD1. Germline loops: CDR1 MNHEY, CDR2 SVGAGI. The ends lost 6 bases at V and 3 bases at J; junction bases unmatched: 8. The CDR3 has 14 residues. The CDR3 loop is CASRPGDRDYEQYV. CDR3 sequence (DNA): TGTGCCAGCAGACCGGGTGACAGGGACTACGAGCAGTACGTC.

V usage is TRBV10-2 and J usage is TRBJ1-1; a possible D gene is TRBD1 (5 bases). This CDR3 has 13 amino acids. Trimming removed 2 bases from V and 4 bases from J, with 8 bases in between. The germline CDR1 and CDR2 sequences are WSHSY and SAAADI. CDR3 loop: CASSELGGTEAFF. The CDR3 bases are TGCGCCAGCAGTGAGCTGGGGGGCACTGAAGCTTTCTTT.

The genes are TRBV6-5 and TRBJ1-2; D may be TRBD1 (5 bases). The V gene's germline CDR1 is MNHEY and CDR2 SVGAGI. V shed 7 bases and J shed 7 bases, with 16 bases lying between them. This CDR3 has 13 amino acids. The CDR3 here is CASTTRGVLGYTF. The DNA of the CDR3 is TGTGCCAGCACGACACGGGGGGTGCTTGGCTACACCTTC.

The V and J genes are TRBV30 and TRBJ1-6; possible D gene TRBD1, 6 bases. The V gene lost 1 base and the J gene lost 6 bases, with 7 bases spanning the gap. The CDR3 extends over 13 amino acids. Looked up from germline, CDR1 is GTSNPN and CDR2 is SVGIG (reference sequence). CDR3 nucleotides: TGTGCCTGGAGTGCAGGGGTTAATTCACCCCTCCACTTT. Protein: CAWSAGVNSPLHF.

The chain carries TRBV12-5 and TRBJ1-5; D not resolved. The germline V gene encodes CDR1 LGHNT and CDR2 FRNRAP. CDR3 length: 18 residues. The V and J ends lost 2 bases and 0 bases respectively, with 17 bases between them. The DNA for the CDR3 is TGTGCTAGTGGTTTGCATAGCACCCCTGGCGATAGCAATCAGCCCCAGCATTTT. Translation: CASGLHSTPGDSNQPQHF.